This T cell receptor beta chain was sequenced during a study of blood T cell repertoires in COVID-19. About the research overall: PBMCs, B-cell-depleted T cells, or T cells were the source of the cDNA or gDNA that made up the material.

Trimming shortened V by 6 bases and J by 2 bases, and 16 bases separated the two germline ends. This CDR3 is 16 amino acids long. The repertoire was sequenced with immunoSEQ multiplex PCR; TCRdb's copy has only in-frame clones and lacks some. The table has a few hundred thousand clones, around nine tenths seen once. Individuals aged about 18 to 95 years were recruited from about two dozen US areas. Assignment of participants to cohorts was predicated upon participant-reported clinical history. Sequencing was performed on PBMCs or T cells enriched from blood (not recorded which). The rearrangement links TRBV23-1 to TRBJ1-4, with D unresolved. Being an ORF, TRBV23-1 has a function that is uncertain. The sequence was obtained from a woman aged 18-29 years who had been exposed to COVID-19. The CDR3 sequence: CASSSSREGTNEKLFF. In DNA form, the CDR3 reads TGCGCCAGCAGCTCAAGTCGGGAGGGCACTAATGAAAAACTGTTTTTT.